This T cell receptor (beta chain) was obtained from a study of siplizumab effects on memory and regulatory T cells (dated by TCRdb to 2018 to 2020). Concerning the study at large: The study looked at the effect of siplizumab, an anti-CD2 antibody, on alloreactive T-cell subsets in allogeneic mixed lymphocyte reactions made from human PBMCs.

Library prep was done by the immunoSEQ multiplex PCR assay. Some 1.1 x 10^5 TCR templates per sample were assayed on the deep sequencing platform. Genomic DNA extracted from sorted T cells was the material used for TCRbeta CDR3 sequencing. The paper's processing steps were these. The R programming language was used for the clonal analysis of the TCRbeta CDR3 data. Unstimulated samples were compared with post-reaction CFSE-low samples to define alloreactive CD4+ and CD8+ clones. Regulatory or non-regulatory origin was assigned to alloreactive CD4+ clones by matching of sequences to sorted unstimulated Treg and non-Treg repertoires. TCRdb's version of the immuneACCESS table is confined to in-frame rearrangements and falls short of the full clone set. An unresolved V gene accounts for under half of the shortfall where checked; the remainder is of unknown origin. The DNA was the basis for D and trimming; V, J and clone size are from that table. The sample yields roughly 60,000 clones; just over 90% were counted once. Around 40% of the sample lies in the top ten.

CDR1 and CDR2, per the germline V gene, are LGHNA and YNFKEQ. The germline V and J ends show losses of 1 base and 0 bases respectively, and no gene match explains 4 bases of the junction. The CDR3 measures 18 amino acids from cysteine to phenylalanine. Only the CDR3 part of the read is kept: 54 bases, read in frame from the first base. Overall results and qualifications from the work: Among mappable alloreactive CD4+ clones, the Treg-derived fraction averaged approximately 66% with siplizumab versus about 27% in control reactions. The cumulative frequency of alloreactive sequences traceable to unstimulated CD4+ memory T cells was significantly reduced by siplizumab. A naive or memory phenotype could not be assigned to roughly 80-95% of proliferating CD4+ or CD8+ clones. Greater diversity appeared to be present in unstimulated naive T cells than in memory T cells, and a substantial contribution to the alloresponse seemed to be made by naive cells. Because sequences below about 10^-5 frequency were poorly captured, only a minor fraction of alloreactive clones could be mapped to unstimulated subsets. Whether proliferating Tregs from siplizumab cultures were suppressive was not functionally confirmed.

Worth noting for this clone: Its antigen remains unidentified. No per-base quality is available; no much larger clone lies one base away.

Sorted unstimulated T cells and proliferating T cells recovered from mixed lymphocyte reactions underwent TCRbeta CDR3 sequencing. Fresh whole blood from fewer than 11 HLA-typed healthy donors was used to isolate PBMCs. The specimen was CD8+ T cells sorted from blood. The clonotype was recovered from a human donor in good health. The sequence is built from TRBV4-2 and TRBJ2-1, with 12 bases aligning to TRBD2. The nucleotide sequence reads as follows: TGTGCCAGCAGCCAAGGATCGACTAGCGGGAGCTCCTACAATGAGCAGTTCTTC. Its coded protein is CASSQGSTSGSSYNEQFF.